One T cell receptor beta chain is described in this entry. The specificity of this receptor is unknown. No much larger clone exists at a distance of one base, and base qualities are not known. Genomic DNA was isolated from the sorted cells so that the TCRbeta CDR3 region could be sequenced. TCRbeta CDR3 regions were sequenced using the immunoSEQ Assay. TCRdb took this table from immuneACCESS and kept in-frame rearrangements with V and J called. Such tables lack part of the clones; where checked against another copy, unresolved V genes explain under half of the gap, and the rest is unexplained. The sample table records roughly 79,000 clones; about nine tenths of these occur just once. In total, the top ten clones hold about 0.54% of the sample. The trial excluded patients who had a history of autoimmune disease or were on systemic immunosuppression. Peripheral blood for TCR sequencing was drawn from every dose cohort at baseline, at cycle 4 day 1 and at cycle 7 day 1. Samples came from an open-label, multicenter, first-in-human phase I dose-escalation trial of ivuxolimab. Adults with locally advanced or metastatic melanoma, renal cell, hepatocellular, or head and neck squamous cell carcinoma were enrolled in the trial. Before TCR sequencing, CD4+ and CD8+ T cells were separately sorted from peripheral blood.

CDR1 SGHTA and CDR2 FQGNSA are derived from the germline V gene. Reading from cysteine to phenylalanine, the CDR3 counts 16 amino acids. Of the read, only the CDR3 DNA is kept; its 48 bases are in frame from base 1. Germline trimming: 2 bases from V, 2 bases from J; junction bases outside gene matches: 6. The record originates from a study of OX40 agonist ivuxolimab in advanced cancers. Broadly, across the study: Ivuxolimab, which targeted the costimulatory receptor OX40 (CD134), was an agonistic, fully human IgG2 monoclonal antibody. Peripheral TCRbeta sequencing aimed to test whether ivuxolimab altered TCR sequence diversity and caused clonal T-cell expansion. Partial responses were achieved by three dose-escalation patients, of whom one had hepatocellular carcinoma and two had cutaneous melanoma. Among the 52 dose-escalation patients, some 20 had hepatocellular carcinoma, 15 or so melanoma, 9 renal cell carcinoma and 9 head and neck cancer. Patients were allowed to have had prior anti-PD-1, anti-PD-L1 or anti-CTLA-4 therapy, and around 37% of the dose-escalation patients had previously received checkpoint inhibitors. Intravenous ivuxolimab was administered to patients every 2 weeks at six dose levels: 0.01, 0.1, 0.3, 1.5, 3 and 10 mg/kg. A male proportion of nearly 85% and a mean age of 60 years, ranging from about 20 to 79, were recorded for the dose-escalation cohort. The paper describes the monotherapy dose-escalation part (N of about 55 patients) of the phase I trial of ivuxolimab.

Here is what the overall study found, with its caveats: Low levels of normalized T-cell clonal expansion were also shown by some nonresponding patients. On average, CD8+ T cells showed more expanded clones than CD4+ T cells after ivuxolimab. In the 0.1-3.0 mg/kg groups, partial responders were among the patients with the lowest normalized peripheral clonal expansion, particularly in CD8+ T cells. Clonal expansion of both CD4+ and CD8+ blood T cells was observed from baseline to week 6 at doses 0.1 to 3.0 mg/kg. Antigen specificity was not determined for the clonally expanded peripheral T cells.

The V gene is TRBV7-2 and the J gene is TRBJ2-3; the central 8 bases match TRBD2. The starting material was CD4+ or CD8+ T cells sorted from blood, obtained in a trial of the OX40 agonist ivuxolimab. This receptor was identified in an adult with an advanced solid tumor such as melanoma, head and neck, liver or kidney cancer. This receptor carries the CDR3 CASSLQLAGPTDTQYF. The DNA sequence is given as TGTGCCAGCAGCTTACAATTAGCGGGACCCACAGATACGCAGTATTTT.